This is a list of T cell receptor beta chains from one sample in a study of blood T cell repertoires in COVID-19. Sequencing was performed with immunoSEQ multiplex PCR; in TCRdb, only in-frame clones are kept and a portion is missing. The repertoire consists of hundreds of thousands of clones, with around 89% occurring once and the leading ten covering approximately 4%. Sequencing input: PBMCs or T cells enriched from blood (not recorded which). These receptors all stem from a woman between 18 and 29 years old with acute COVID-19. Each CDR3 is given with its conserved first and last residue. A D gene is named only where the DNA matches it firmly. Only part of the rows carry a size: once, few, many, or a class if the clone is expanded.

v_gene,abundance,j_gene,d_gene,CDR3nt,CDR3aa
TRBV9,once,TRBJ2-2,TRBD2,TGTGCCAGCAGCGTACGGGGGGCCGGGGAGCTGTTTTTT,CASSVRGAGELFF
TRBV27,-,TRBJ1-1,-,TGTGCCAGCAGTTTATCGCCGGCAGGGATGAACACTGAAGCTTTCTTT,CASSLSPAGMNTEAFF
TRBV13,-,TRBJ2-3,TRBD2,TGTGCCAGCAGCTCCGGACGGGAGGCAGATACGCAGTATTTT,CASSSGREADTQYF
TRBV24-1,-,TRBJ1-6,-,TGTGCCACCAGTGGAGGTGAAAATTCACCCCTCCACTTT,CATSGGENSPLHF
TRBV3-1/TRBV3-2,few,TRBJ1-1,-,TGTGCCAGCAGCCACGGACAGAAAAACACTGAAGCTTTCTTT,CASSHGQKNTEAFF
TRBV19,-,TRBJ1-2,TRBD1,TGTGCCAGTAGTATGGGGACAGAAAAAAACTATGGCTACACCTTC,CASSMGTEKNYGYTF
TRBV6-1,-,TRBJ1-2,-,TGTGCCAGCAGTGAGACAGCTTCTAACTATGGCTACACCTTC,CASSETASNYGYTF
TRBV10-3,-,TRBJ1-1,-,TGTGCCATCAGCCGGTCAAGCGCTGACGAAGCTTTCTTT,CAISRSSADEAFF
TRBV28,-,TRBJ1-2,TRBD1,TGTGCCAGCACCATACCGGACAGGGTGATGGGCTACACCTTC,CASTIPDRVMGYTF
TRBV3-1/TRBV3-2,-,TRBJ2-5,-,TGTGCCAGCAGCCAAGAAACAGGGTGGTCAGAGACCCAGTACTTC,CASSQETGWSETQYF
TRBV6-5,-,TRBJ2-1,-,TGTGCCAGCAGTTACTCAGCAGGGGACAATGAGCAGTTCTTC,CASSYSAGDNEQFF
TRBV11-3,-,TRBJ1-6,-,TGTGCCAGCAGCTTCTCCACCGGGGACATCTCTAATTCACCCCTCCACTTT,CASSFSTGDISNSPLHF
TRBV14,-,TRBJ1-2,TRBD1,TGTGCCAGCAGACCATCCGGGACAGGGCATGGCTACACCTTC,CASRPSGTGHGYTF